These T cell receptor beta chains were read from a single sample in a study of blood T cell repertoires in COVID-19. Here immunoSEQ multiplex PCR was the method, and the copy in TCRdb shows in-frame clones only, minus some. The data contain about 210,000 clones, about 83% of them singletons. The sequenced sample consisted of peripheral blood. The receptors were gathered from a woman aged 50 to 60 with acute or convalescent COVID-19. Both conserved end residues are part of each CDR3.

j_call v_call cdr3_aa
TRBJ2-5 TRBV5-1 CASTPGLAGRQETQYF
TRBJ2-1 TRBV7-3 CASSSLGLAGGRNEQFF
TRBJ2-5 TRBV15 CATSRAGLETQYF
TRBJ2-2 TRBV19 CASSATTKNTGELFF
TRBJ2-1 TRBV12-5 CASGLTSGRNEQFF
TRBJ2-3 TRBV5-1 CASRFLVLSTDTQYF
TRBJ2-3 TRBV18 CASSPPSGRTDTQYF
TRBJ2-1 TRBV6-2/TRBV6-3 CASSYSPASGIYNEQFF
TRBJ1-1 TRBV5-4 CASSLEQGITEAFF
TRBJ2-2 TRBV24-1 CATSENRGSGSGTGELFF
TRBJ2-5 TRBV28 CASSFPLLSGQETQYF
TRBJ1-1 TRBV27 CASSFGRQGAGRMNTEAFF
TRBJ2-3 TRBV10-3 CAIRDRTSRYNTDTQYF
TRBJ2-2 TRBV5-1 CASSLTYPTGELFF
TRBJ2-4 TRBV11-2 CASSFSGDTKNIQYF
TRBJ2-5 TRBV4-1 CASSQGTSGRNVQETQYF
TRBJ2-7 TRBV2 CASSAWRSYEQYF
TRBJ2-5 TRBV5-4 CASSLGPAGVLETQYF
TRBJ1-1 TRBV19 CASSTDRRTEAFF
TRBJ2-1 TRBV30 CAWSQGQGVDEQFF
TRBJ1-1 TRBV19 CASSIKVDREGTEAFF
TRBJ2-1 TRBV5-1 CASSGQGAGNEQFF
TRBJ2-3 TRBV3-1/TRBV3-2 CASSQEAYGGTDTQYF
TRBJ2-5 TRBV5-6 CASSSLGKRQETQYF
TRBJ2-5 TRBV19 CASSTTEQETQYF
TRBJ2-7 TRBV7-3 CASSLRWQFYEQYF
TRBJ2-1 TRBV13 CASSPINRGTIYEQFF
TRBJ2-7 TRBV19 CASSILGQGYEQYF
TRBJ2-1 TRBV5-1 CASSTPGTSGREGTYNEQFF
TRBJ2-7 TRBV5-1 CASSLNQATYEQYF
TRBJ1-3 TRBV3-1/TRBV3-2 CASSQDRGRGNTIYF
TRBJ1-1 TRBV10-3 CAISEGQNTEAFF
TRBJ2-1 TRBV28 CASSLSSGSLAYNEQFF
TRBJ1-2 TRBV19 CASKGRGNYGYTF
TRBJ2-3 TRBV10-3 CAISGGPGTRRAPDTQYF
TRBJ2-3 TRBV28 CASSHGSGSSTDTQYF
TRBJ2-7 TRBV10-2 CASSPPTSGSYEQYF
TRBJ1-1 TRBV2 CASTRTGKNTEAFF
TRBJ1-1 TRBV7-2 CASSPGVGSTEAFF
TRBJ2-2 TRBV18 CASSPQQGAHGELFF
TRBJ1-6 TRBV7-9 CASSLADRVGSPLHF
TRBJ1-1 TRBV10-3 CAISYGEITEAFF
TRBJ2-5 TRBV5-1 CASSLARETQYF
TRBJ2-2 TRBV4-2 CASSQDFWTSGLRGPGELFF
TRBJ2-1 TRBV13 CASSFPTSGTYNEQFF
TRBJ1-1 TRBV28 CASITGGGGTEAFF
TRBJ2-7 TRBV2 CASSPRSSYEQYF
TRBJ2-7 TRBV18 CASSRETGEQYF
TRBJ2-7 TRBV6-4 CASRNGGPRQYF